This TCR beta chain was observed in a study of blood T cell repertoires in COVID-19. Overall study: Acute and convalescent COVID-19 samples came from the United States, Italy and Spain. From T cells, B-cell-depleted T cells, or PBMCs came the material, which was cDNA or gDNA.

In the source study's methods: Estimated nucleated cell counts came from reference gene primer amplification. Produced via immunoSEQ multiplex PCR; TCRdb's table is partial and in-frame only. D and trimming were read from the DNA, whereas the V and J calls and clone size are those reported in that table. The sample has about 220,000 clones; 75% to 85% are singletons. J gave up 9 bases and V 6 bases, and 1 base lay outside the gene matches. The germline gives CDR1 SNHLY, CDR2 FYNNEI. This CDR3 is built from 11 residues. This receptor was identified in a human donor in a cohort sampled during active COVID-19. Sequencing was carried out using peripheral blood. This chain links TRBV2 with TRBJ2-1; 8 bases match TRBD1. CDR3 sequence (DNA): TGTGCCAGCAGACAGGGGGGTGAGCAGTTCTTC. This encodes CASRQGGEQFF. Full variable domain (outside the CDR3, taken from reference TRBV2 and TRBJ2-1): EPEVTQTPSHQVTQMGQEVILRCVPISNHLYFYWYRQILGQKVEFLVSFYNNEISEKSEIFDDQFSVERPDGSNFTLKIRSTKLEDSAMYFCASRQGGEQFFGPGTRLTVL.